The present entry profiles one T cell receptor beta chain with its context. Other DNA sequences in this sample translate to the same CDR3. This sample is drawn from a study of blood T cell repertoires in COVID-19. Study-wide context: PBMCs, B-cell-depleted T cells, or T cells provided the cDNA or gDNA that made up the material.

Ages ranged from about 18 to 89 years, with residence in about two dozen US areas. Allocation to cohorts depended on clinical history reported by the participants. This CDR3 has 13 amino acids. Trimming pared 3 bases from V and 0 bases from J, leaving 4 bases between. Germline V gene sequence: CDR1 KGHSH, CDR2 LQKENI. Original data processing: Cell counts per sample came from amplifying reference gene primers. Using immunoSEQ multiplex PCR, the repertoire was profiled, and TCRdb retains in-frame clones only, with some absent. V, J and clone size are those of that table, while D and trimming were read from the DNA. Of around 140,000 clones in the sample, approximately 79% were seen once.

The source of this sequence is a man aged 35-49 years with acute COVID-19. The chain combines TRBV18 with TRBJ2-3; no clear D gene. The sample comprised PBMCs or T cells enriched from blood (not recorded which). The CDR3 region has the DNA TGTGCCAGCTCACCTACAAGCACAGATACGCAGTATTTT. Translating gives CASSPTSTDTQYF.